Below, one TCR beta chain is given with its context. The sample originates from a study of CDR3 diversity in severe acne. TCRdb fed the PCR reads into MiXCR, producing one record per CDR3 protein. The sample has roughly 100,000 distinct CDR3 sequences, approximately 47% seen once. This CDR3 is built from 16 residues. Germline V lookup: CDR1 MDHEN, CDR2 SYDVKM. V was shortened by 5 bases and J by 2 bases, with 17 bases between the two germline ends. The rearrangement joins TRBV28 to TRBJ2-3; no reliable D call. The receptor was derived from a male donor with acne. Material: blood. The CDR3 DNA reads TGTGCCAGCAGTGCAACCTCGGGCACACCCACAGATACGCAGTATTTT. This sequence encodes CASSATSGTPTDTQYF.